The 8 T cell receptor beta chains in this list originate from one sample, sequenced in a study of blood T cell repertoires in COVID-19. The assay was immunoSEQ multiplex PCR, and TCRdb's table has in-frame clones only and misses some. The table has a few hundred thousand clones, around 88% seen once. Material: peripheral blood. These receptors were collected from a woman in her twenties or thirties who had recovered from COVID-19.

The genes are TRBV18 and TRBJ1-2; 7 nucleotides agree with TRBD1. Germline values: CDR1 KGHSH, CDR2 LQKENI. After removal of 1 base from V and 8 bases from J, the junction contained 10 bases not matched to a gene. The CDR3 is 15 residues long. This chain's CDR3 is CASSPRPDRAVGYTF. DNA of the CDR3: TGTGCCAGCTCACCACGGCCTGACAGGGCCGTCGGCTACACCTTC.

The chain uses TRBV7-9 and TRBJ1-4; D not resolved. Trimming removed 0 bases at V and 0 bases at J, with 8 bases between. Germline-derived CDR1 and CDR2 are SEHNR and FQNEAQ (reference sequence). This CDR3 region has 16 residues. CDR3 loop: CASSLASQSTNEKLFF. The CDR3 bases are TGTGCCAGCAGCTTAGCCTCCCAGTCAACTAATGAAAAACTGTTTTTT. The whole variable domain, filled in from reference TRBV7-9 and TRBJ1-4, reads DTGVSQNPRHKITKRGQNVTFRCDPISEHNRLYWYRQTLGQGPEFLTYFQNEAQLEKSRLLSDRFSAERPKGSFSTLEIQRTEQGDSAMYLCASSLASQSTNEKLFFGSGTQLSVL.

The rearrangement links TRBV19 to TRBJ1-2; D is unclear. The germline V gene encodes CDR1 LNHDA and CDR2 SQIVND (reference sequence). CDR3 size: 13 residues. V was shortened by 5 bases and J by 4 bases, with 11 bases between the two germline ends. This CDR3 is CASSFTVPYGYTF. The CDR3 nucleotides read TGTGCCAGTAGTTTTACAGTACCCTATGGCTACACCTTC. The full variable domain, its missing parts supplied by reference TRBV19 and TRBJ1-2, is DGGITQSPKYLFRKEGQNVTLSCEQNLNHDAMYWYRQDPGQGLRLIYYSQIVNDFQKGDIAEGYSVSREKKESFPLTVTSAQKNPTAFYLCASSFTVPYGYTFGSGTRLTVV.

DNA of the CDR3: TGTGCCAGCAGTGACCTCCTTTCCGAGCAGTACTTC. This encodes CASSDLLSEQYF. The chain couples TRBV6-1 to TRBJ2-7; D unclear. The ends were cut back, 3 bases at V and 6 bases at J, with 9 bases in the middle. Germline values: CDR1 MNHNS, CDR2 SASEGT. There are 12 residues in the CDR3.

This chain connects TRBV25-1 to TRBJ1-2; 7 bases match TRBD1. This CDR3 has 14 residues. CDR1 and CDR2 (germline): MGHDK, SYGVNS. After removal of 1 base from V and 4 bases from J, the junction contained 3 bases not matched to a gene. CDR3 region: CASSESGGGYGYTF. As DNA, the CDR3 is TGTGCCAGCAGTGAATCAGGGGGTGGCTATGGCTACACCTTC.

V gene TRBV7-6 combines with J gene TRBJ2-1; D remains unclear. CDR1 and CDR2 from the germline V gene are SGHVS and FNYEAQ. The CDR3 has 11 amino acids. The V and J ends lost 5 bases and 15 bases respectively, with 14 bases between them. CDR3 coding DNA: TGTGCCAGCAGCCTCGACTTACGCCTGTTCTTC. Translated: CASSLDLRLFF.

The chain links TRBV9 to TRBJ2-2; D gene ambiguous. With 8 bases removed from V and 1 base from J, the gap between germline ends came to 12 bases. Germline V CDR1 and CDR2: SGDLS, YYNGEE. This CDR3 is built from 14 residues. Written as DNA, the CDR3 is TGTGCCAGTCAACCGAACTTGAACACCGGGGAGCTGTTTTTT. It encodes CASQPNLNTGELFF.

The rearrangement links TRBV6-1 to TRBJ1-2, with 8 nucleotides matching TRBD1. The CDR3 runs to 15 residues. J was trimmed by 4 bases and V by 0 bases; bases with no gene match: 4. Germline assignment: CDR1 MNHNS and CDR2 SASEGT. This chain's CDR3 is CASSEALQGVYGYTF. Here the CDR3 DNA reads TGTGCCAGCAGTGAAGCGCTACAGGGGGTCTATGGCTACACCTTC.